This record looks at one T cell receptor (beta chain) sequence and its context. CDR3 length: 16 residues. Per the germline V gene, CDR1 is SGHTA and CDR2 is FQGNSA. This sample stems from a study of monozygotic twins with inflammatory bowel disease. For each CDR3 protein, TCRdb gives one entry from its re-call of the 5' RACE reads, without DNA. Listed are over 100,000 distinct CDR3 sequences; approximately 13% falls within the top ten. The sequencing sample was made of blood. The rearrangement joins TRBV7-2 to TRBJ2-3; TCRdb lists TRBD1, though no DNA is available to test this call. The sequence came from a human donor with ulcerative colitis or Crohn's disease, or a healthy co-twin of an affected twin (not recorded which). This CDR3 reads CASSLGRGPLTDTQYF.